Shown below are 8 T cell receptor beta chains from a single sample sequenced in a study of blood T cell repertoires in COVID-19. Produced via immunoSEQ multiplex PCR; TCRdb's table is partial and in-frame only. This table holds about 160,000 clones, about 85% found once. Sequenced sample: peripheral blood. The receptor set was obtained from a woman aged 45 to 65 with COVID-19, enrolled during active disease.

The chain employs TRBV4-1 and TRBJ2-7, with D tentatively TRBD1 (6 bases). CDR3 length equals 16 residues. The V gene's germline CDR1 is MGHRA and CDR2 YSYEKL. The ends were cut back, 0 bases at V and 2 bases at J, with 14 bases in the middle. The CDR3 reads CASSQDPTGLAYEQYF. CDR3 DNA sequence: TGCGCCAGCAGCCAAGATCCGACAGGTCTTGCCTACGAGCAGTACTTC.

This chain connects TRBV28 to TRBJ2-1; D perhaps matches TRBD1 (6 bases). This CDR3 is 14 amino acids long. Trimming left V 6 bases short and J 4 bases short, with 13 bases between. CDR1 is MDHEN, CDR2 SYDVKM, per germline. The CDR3 sequence is CASSQGQSYNEQFF. DNA of the CDR3: TGTGCCAGCAGCCAAGGACAGAGTTACAATGAGCAGTTCTTC.

The rearrangement joins TRBV2 to TRBJ2-5, with 10 bases fitting TRBD1. Germline CDR1 is SNHLY and CDR2 is FYNNEI. Trimming removed 10 bases from V and 3 bases from J; junction bases left unmatched: 5. The CDR3 covers 13 residues. The CDR3 loop reads CATKGQGKETQYF. The DNA of the CDR3 is TGTGCCACAAAGGGACAGGGGAAAGAGACCCAGTACTTC.

DNA for the CDR3: TGTGCCTGGAGGGCAGGGGGCGGTCAGCCCCAGCATTTT. It specifies CAWRAGGGQPQHF. The genes are TRBV30 and TRBJ1-5, with 8 bases matching TRBD1. The CDR3 spans 13 residues. With 3 bases clipped from V and 6 bases from J, the junction kept 4 bases outside the gene matches. Germline lookup yields CDR1 GTSNPN and CDR2 SVGIG (reference sequence).

This clone came up a few times. The genes are TRBV6-2 or TRBV6-3 and TRBJ2-7, with 8 bases matching TRBD1. There are 13 residues in the CDR3. The V gene end was trimmed by 3 bases and the J gene end by 7 bases; junction bases not matched to a gene: 5. Germline values: CDR1 MNHEY, CDR2 SVGEGT. CDR3 DNA: TGTGCCAGCAGTTATACCGGACAGGGTGAGCAGTACTTC. Translated, it gives CASSYTGQGEQYF.

The chain carries TRBV6-6 and TRBJ1-2; tentatively, D is TRBD1 (5 bases). Germline lookup yields CDR1 MNHNY and CDR2 SVGAGI (reference sequence). V was trimmed by 5 bases and J by 4 bases, leaving 14 bases between them. The CDR3 covers 14 residues. Here the CDR3 reads CASSPPGGGYGYTF. Written as DNA, the CDR3 is TGTGCCAGCAGTCCACCCGGGGGGGGCTATGGCTACACCTTC.

The rearrangement uses TRBV6-2 or TRBV6-3 and TRBJ1-5; D is perhaps TRBD1 (5 bases). CDR1 is MNHEY and CDR2 is SVGEGT in the germline V gene. V was cut by 5 bases and J by 0 bases, with 11 bases left in between. This CDR3 region has 15 residues. CDR3 protein: CASSLHRSSNQPQHF. CDR3 nucleotides: TGTGCCAGCAGTCTCCACAGGAGTAGCAATCAGCCCCAGCATTTT.

The CDR3 loop is CASSQAGVGANVLTF. CDR3 coding DNA: TGTGCCAGCAGCCAAGCAGGGGTTGGGGCCAACGTCCTGACTTTC. The chain couples TRBV3-1 (or the pseudogene TRBV3-2) to TRBJ2-6, with D possibly being TRBD1 (6 bases). The V end lost 1 base, the J end lost 3 bases, and 7 bases lay between the germline ends. Germline V gene lookup returns CDR1 LGHDT and CDR2 YNNKEL (reference sequence). CDR3 size: 15 residues.